This T cell receptor (beta chain) was captured by sequencing in a study of blood T cell repertoires in COVID-19. This clone is a singleton in its sample. Sequenced by immunoSEQ multiplex PCR; TCRdb stores in-frame clones only, minus some. The sample includes about 91,000 clones, around 89% of them seen just once. Germline CDR1 and CDR2: ENHRY and SYGVKD. The V and J ends lost 10 bases and 6 bases, in that order; junction bases with no gene match: 9. This CDR3 is 14 amino acids long. Sequencing was carried out using peripheral blood. This TCR came from a woman older than 75 with active COVID-19. The rearrangement joins TRBV10-3 to TRBJ2-2, with TRBD2 identical over 9 bases. The CDR3 coding sequence is TGTGCCACTAGGGAGCGGGAGGTCTCCGGGGAGCTGTTTTTT. Amino acids: CATREREVSGELFF.